This entry lists 16 T cell receptor beta chains sequenced from one sample in a study of cytomegalovirus exposure and HLA in healthy donors. The repertoire was sequenced with immunoSEQ multiplex PCR; TCRdb's copy has only in-frame clones and lacks some. The sample has 250,000 to 400,000 clones, around 90% seen once. The sequenced material came from PBMCs. The receptor set was obtained from a young man in good health and CMV-seronegative.

The chain recombines TRBV4-1 with TRBJ2-5; 13 bases line up with TRBD2. This CDR3 is built from 17 residues. With 4 bases clipped from V and 5 bases from J, the junction kept 10 bases outside the gene matches. CDR1 and CDR2 (germline): MGHRA, YSYEKL. The CDR3 DNA reads TGCGCCAGCAGCCGCTCCTCGACTAGCGGGGGGATGGAGACCCAGTACTTC. Translation: CASSRSSTSGGMETQYF.

The chain carries TRBV4-2 and TRBJ1-1; D is possibly TRBD1 (5 bases). This CDR3 comprises 14 residues. The V gene lost 0 bases and the J gene lost 1 base, with 6 bases spanning the gap. Germline V gives CDR1 LGHNA, CDR2 YNFKEQ. DNA of the CDR3: TGTGCCAGCAGCCAAGAAGACAGGAACACTGAAGCTTTCTTT. Translated, it gives CASSQEDRNTEAFF.

The chain joins TRBV10-1 to TRBJ2-5, with D possibly being TRBD2 (5 bases). Germline values: CDR1 WNHNN, CDR2 SYGVQD (reference sequence). V lost 6 bases, J lost 3 bases, and 17 bases lay in between. The CDR3 is 15 residues long. CDR3 nucleotides: TGCGCCAGCAGCCACGGTTTAGCCGGGGAAGAGACCCAGTACTTC. It encodes CASSHGLAGEETQYF.

The chain has TRBV4-1 and TRBJ2-7; a weak D match, TRBD2 (6 bases). Trimming stripped 0 bases from V and 0 bases from J, with 21 bases between. The CDR3 covers 19 residues. Germline loops: CDR1 MGHRA, CDR2 YSYEKL. This CDR3 is CASSQDPPSRASVSYEQYF. DNA of the CDR3: TGCGCCAGCAGCCAAGACCCCCCCTCTCGGGCTAGCGTCTCCTACGAGCAGTACTTC.

The chain uses TRBV6-4 and TRBJ1-1; TRBD1 is a possible D gene (6 bases). Germline CDR1 reads MRHNA; CDR2 reads SNTAGT. Trimming took 3 bases from V and 2 from J, leaving 7 bases between them. This CDR3 comprises 13 residues. This chain's CDR3 is CASSEGGNTEAFF. The CDR3 bases are TGTGCCAGCAGTGAAGGGGGAAACACTGAAGCTTTCTTT.

This clone has a single count. This chain connects TRBV11-2 to TRBJ1-2; TRBD1 agrees at 8 bases. The ends lost 6 bases at V and 0 bases at J; junction bases unmatched: 6. Germline lookup yields CDR1 SGHAT and CDR2 FQNNGV. There are 15 residues in the CDR3. The CDR3 reads CASRAGTGTNYGYTF. The CDR3 DNA is TGTGCCAGCAGAGCCGGGACAGGCACTAACTATGGCTACACCTTC.

The gene calls are TRBV6-5 and TRBJ2-3; D might be TRBD1 (5 bases). Trimming removed 4 bases from V and 4 bases from J, with 6 bases in between. Germline CDR1 and CDR2: MNHEY and SVGAGI. This CDR3 is 12 amino acids long. The CDR3 protein is CASSSTADTQYF. The CDR3 DNA sequence: TGTGCCAGCAGTTCGACAGCAGATACGCAGTATTTT.

This clone occurred a few times. V is TRBV5-1 and J is TRBJ2-1; 8 bases map to TRBD2. The length of the CDR3 is 16 residues. Germline CDR1 SGHRS, CDR2 YFSETQ. V lost 0 bases and J lost 7; bases outside the gene matches: 9. The CDR3 sequence is CASSLGTGTSGNEQFF. CDR3 coding DNA: TGCGCCAGCAGCTTGGGGACGGGGACTAGTGGGAATGAGCAGTTCTTC.

The rearrangement links TRBV4-1 to TRBJ1-2; 7 positions match TRBD1. This CDR3 region has 17 residues. After removal of 3 bases from V and 8 bases from J, the junction contained 18 bases not matched to a gene. In germline, CDR1 is MGHRA, CDR2 YSYEKL. The CDR3: CASSHPPGGSGWEGYTF. The CDR3 nucleotides read TGCGCCAGCAGCCACCCTCCAGGGGGGTCCGGCTGGGAAGGCTACACCTTC.

This chain connects TRBV27 to TRBJ2-7; no firm D call. CDR3 length equals 15 residues. Trimming stripped 2 bases from V and 7 bases from J, with 18 bases between. Germline V gives CDR1 MNHEY, CDR2 SMNVEV (reference sequence). CDR3 DNA sequence: TGTGCCAGCAGTTTAAGCGCGCATCACTCTGAGGAGCAGTACTTC. This gives the protein CASSLSAHHSEEQYF.

The chain couples TRBV7-8 to TRBJ1-4; 7 nucleotides agree with TRBD1. This CDR3 comprises 14 residues. Trimming removed 5 bases from V and 5 bases from J; junction bases left unmatched: 5. CDR1 and CDR2 (germline): SGHVS, FQNEAQ. For the CDR3, the DNA is TGTGCCAGCAGCCAGCCGACAGGGAATGAAAAACTGTTTTTT. This gives the protein CASSQPTGNEKLFF.

This clone was picked up a small number of times. The chain couples TRBV6-1 to TRBJ1-2; no firm D call. Germline V lookup: CDR1 MNHNS, CDR2 SASEGT. This CDR3 has 13 residues. V shed 6 bases and J shed 3 bases, with 11 bases lying between them. CDR3 protein: CASRVGVDYGYTF. For the CDR3, the DNA is TGTGCCAGCAGAGTCGGGGTAGACTATGGCTACACCTTC.

The chain combines TRBV19 with TRBJ2-2; D might be TRBD1 (5 bases). V dropped 7 bases and J dropped 0 bases, with 6 bases sitting between them. The CDR3 runs to 13 residues. CDR1 LNHDA and CDR2 SQIVND come from the germline V gene (reference sequence). In nucleotides, the CDR3 is TGTGCCAGTATGGGGCCGAACACCGGGGAGCTGTTTTTT. Its protein product is CASMGPNTGELFF.

This chain connects TRBV6-5 to TRBJ2-7, with D possibly TRBD1 on 6 matching bases. V was cut by 6 bases and J by 4 bases, with 19 bases left in between. CDR1 and CDR2 (germline): MNHEY, SVGAGI. The CDR3 has 15 amino acids. CDR3 nucleotides: TGTGCCAGCAGGAACTACGTGACAGGTAGATACGAGCAGTACTTC. Translation gives CASRNYVTGRYEQYF.

This chain links TRBV9 with TRBJ2-3; 10 nucleotides agree with TRBD2. The CDR3 is 17 residues long. Germline V gives CDR1 SGDLS, CDR2 YYNGEE. V shed 0 bases and J 2 bases; nucleotides not matched to a gene: 6. In nucleotides, the CDR3 is TGTGCCAGCAGCGTAGTTTCTAGCGGGGGATTCACAGATACGCAGTATTTT. This gives the protein CASSVVSSGGFTDTQYF.

This clone was recorded only once. The CDR3: CASRQGFTGELFF. DNA for the CDR3: TGTGCCAGCCGACAGGGATTCACCGGGGAGCTGTTTTTT. The gene calls are TRBV7-7 and TRBJ2-2; 7 bases are shared with TRBD1. Germline loops: CDR1 SSHAT, CDR2 FNYEAQ (reference sequence). V shed 8 bases, J shed 4 bases, and the junction held 4 bases outside the gene matches. The CDR3 consists of 13 residues.